This record concerns one TCR beta chain sequence. Its antigen is undetermined. The same CDR3 arises from other DNA sequences in this sample as well. The CDR3 runs 12 residues. Unmatched junction bases numbered 2, after V lost 6 bases and J lost 4 bases. Per the germline V gene, CDR1 is MDHEN and CDR2 is SYDVKM. The data belong to a study of cytomegalovirus exposure and HLA in healthy donors. This PCR relied on a set of 60 Vbeta primers and 13 Jbeta primers. Clones were sequenced by immunoSEQ multiplex PCR, and TCRdb holds only the in-frame ones, with some missing. This sample carries about 130,000 clones, roughly 74% of them seen once, and the ten largest clones take roughly 7%. Notes on the study in general: The study put some 150 TCR beta chains on its list as cytomegalovirus-associated. For most TCR beta V segments, an earlier analysis put the productive rate at about 87% or about 30% of the time. Most TCRs appeared rarely, but some public TCRs recurred in many donors.

Sequenced: PBMCs. The clonotype originates from a male donor in good health and CMV-seronegative. This chain connects TRBV28 to TRBJ2-7; 8 bases align to TRBD1. DNA for the CDR3: TGTGCCAGCAGGAGACAGGGGTACGAGCAGTACTTC. Residues: CASRRQGYEQYF.